The source of this T cell receptor (beta chain) is a study of T cell responses to AZD1222 COVID-19 vaccine. The CDR3 has 13 residues. V dropped 3 bases and J dropped 2 bases, with 7 bases sitting between them. Germline V gene data show CDR1 as SNHLY and CDR2 as FYNNEI. Generated by immunoSEQ multiplex PCR, the TCRdb table keeps only in-frame clones and is missing some. This sample has fewer than 200,000 clones, with over 80% found just once. The chain combines TRBV2 with TRBJ1-2; a possible D gene is TRBD1 (5 bases). The specimen was peripheral blood, collected on day 0 of AZD1222 vaccination. The source of this sequence is an adult in good health. This CDR3 is CASSDGTNYGYTF. Here the CDR3 DNA reads TGTGCCAGCAGTGATGGGACCAACTATGGCTACACCTTC. The variable domain in full, completed from reference TRBV2 and TRBJ1-2, reads EPEVTQTPSHQVTQMGQEVILRCVPISNHLYFYWYRQILGQKVEFLVSFYNNEISEKSEIFDDQFSVERPDGSNFTLKIRSTKLEDSAMYFCASSDGTNYGYTFGSGTRLTVV.